This T cell receptor (beta chain) was sequenced during a study of T cell changes during pregnancy in multiple sclerosis. This CDR3 region has 13 residues. The V end was cut by 0 bases, the J end by 4 bases, with 7 bases between. Germline assignment: CDR1 SGHRS and CDR2 YFSETQ. Clones were sequenced by immunoSEQ multiplex PCR, and TCRdb holds only the in-frame ones, with some missing. The sample lists 37,000 or so clones, 88% occurring once. The V and J genes are TRBV5-1 and TRBJ2-5; D is possibly TRBD2 (5 bases). The TCR originated in a female donor with multiple sclerosis, enrolled in a pregnancy study. The source was CD4+ T cells from peripheral blood mononuclear cells, collected before pregnancy. The CDR3 reads CASSLGAGETQYF. In nucleotides, the CDR3 is TGCGCCAGCAGCTTGGGGGCGGGAGAGACCCAGTACTTC.